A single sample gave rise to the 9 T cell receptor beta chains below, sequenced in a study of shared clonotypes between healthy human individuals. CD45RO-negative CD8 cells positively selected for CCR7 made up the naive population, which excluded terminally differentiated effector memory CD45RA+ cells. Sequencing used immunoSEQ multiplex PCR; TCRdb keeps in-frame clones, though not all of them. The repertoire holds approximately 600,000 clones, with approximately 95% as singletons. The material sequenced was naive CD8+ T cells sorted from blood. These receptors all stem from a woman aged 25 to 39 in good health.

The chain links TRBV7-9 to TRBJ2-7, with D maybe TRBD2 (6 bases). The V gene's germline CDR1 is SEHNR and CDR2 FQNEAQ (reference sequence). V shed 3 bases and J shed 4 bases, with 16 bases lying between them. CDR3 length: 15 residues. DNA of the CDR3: TGTGCCAGCAGCTTGGGAGGACAATCTTCATACGAGCAGTACTTC. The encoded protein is CASSLGGQSSYEQYF.

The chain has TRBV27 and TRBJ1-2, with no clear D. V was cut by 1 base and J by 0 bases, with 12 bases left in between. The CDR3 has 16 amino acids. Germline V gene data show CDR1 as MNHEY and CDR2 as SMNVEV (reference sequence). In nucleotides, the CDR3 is TGTGCCAGCAGTTTATTAGGCGGGTCCCCTAACTATGGCTACACCTTC. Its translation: CASSLLGGSPNYGYTF.

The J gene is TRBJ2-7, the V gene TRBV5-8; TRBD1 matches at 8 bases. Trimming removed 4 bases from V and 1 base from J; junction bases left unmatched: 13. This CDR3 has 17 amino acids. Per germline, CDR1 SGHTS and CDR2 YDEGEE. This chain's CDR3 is CASSKPQDREDSYEQYF. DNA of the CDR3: TGTGCCAGCAGCAAACCCCAGGACAGGGAAGATTCCTACGAGCAGTACTTC.

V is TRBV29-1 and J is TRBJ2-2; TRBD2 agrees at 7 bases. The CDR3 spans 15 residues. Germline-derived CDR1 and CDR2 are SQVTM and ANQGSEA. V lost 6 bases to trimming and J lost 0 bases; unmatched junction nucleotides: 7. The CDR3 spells CSVGDGRTNTGELFF. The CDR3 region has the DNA TGCAGCGTCGGCGACGGGAGGACGAACACCGGGGAGCTGTTTTTT.

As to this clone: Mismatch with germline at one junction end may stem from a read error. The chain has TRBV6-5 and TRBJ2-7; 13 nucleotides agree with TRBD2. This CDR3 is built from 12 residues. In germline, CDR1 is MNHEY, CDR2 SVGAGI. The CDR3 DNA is TGTGCCAGCAGCGGACTAGCGGGAGAGATCAGCTTC. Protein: CASSGLAGEISF.

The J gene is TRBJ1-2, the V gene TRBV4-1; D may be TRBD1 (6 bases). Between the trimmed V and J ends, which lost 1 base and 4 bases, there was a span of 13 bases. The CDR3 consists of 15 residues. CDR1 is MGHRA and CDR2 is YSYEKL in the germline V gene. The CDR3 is CASSQGSGTPYGYTF. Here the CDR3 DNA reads TGCGCCAGCAGCCAAGGGTCCGGGACACCCTATGGCTACACCTTC.

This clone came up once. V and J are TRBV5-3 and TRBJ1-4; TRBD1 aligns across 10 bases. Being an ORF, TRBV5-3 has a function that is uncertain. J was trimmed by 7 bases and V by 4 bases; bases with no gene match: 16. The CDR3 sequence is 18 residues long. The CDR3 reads CARSGGTGDAAFSEKLFF. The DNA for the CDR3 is TGTGCCAGAAGCGGCGGGACAGGGGACGCCGCCTTCAGTGAAAAACTGTTTTTT.

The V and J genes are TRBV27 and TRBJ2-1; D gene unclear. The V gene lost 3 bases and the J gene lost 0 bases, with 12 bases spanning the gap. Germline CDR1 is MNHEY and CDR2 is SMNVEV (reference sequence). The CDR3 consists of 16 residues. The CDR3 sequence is CASSLSRYPSYNEQFF. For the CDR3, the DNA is TGTGCCAGCAGTTTGTCTAGATACCCCTCCTACAATGAGCAGTTCTTC.

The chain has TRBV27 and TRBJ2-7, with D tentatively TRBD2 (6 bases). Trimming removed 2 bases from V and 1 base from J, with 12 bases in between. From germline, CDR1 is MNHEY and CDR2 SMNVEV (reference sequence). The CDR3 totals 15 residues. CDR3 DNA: TGTGCCAGCAGTTTAAACTCGGGACTTTCCTACGAGCAGTACTTC. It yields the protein CASSLNSGLSYEQYF.